This T cell receptor beta chain was found in a study of cytomegalovirus exposure and HLA in healthy donors. Findings and caveats of the study: Several top significant clusters appeared, in a later analysis, to be linked to common viral pathogens.

The CDR3 extends over 15 amino acids. The J segment lost 5 bases and the V segment lost 1 base, leaving 4 bases of the junction unmatched. CDR1 and CDR2 (germline): MGHRA, YSYEKL. PCR employed 60 Vbeta and 13 Jbeta primers. Some clones are missing from TCRdb's copy, which holds only in-frame ones; the method was immunoSEQ multiplex PCR. Of 150,000 to 200,000 clones listed, approximately 83% are singletons. This clone was seen a handful of times. Its antigen is not identified. V and J are TRBV4-1 and TRBJ2-2, with 7 bases aligning to TRBD1. This sequence originates from a boy younger than 10 in good health and CMV-seronegative. The sample consisted of PBMCs. CDR3 sequence reads: CASSQGDSRTGELFF. CDR3 nucleotides: TGCGCCAGCAGCCAAGGGGACAGTCGGACCGGGGAGCTGTTTTTT.